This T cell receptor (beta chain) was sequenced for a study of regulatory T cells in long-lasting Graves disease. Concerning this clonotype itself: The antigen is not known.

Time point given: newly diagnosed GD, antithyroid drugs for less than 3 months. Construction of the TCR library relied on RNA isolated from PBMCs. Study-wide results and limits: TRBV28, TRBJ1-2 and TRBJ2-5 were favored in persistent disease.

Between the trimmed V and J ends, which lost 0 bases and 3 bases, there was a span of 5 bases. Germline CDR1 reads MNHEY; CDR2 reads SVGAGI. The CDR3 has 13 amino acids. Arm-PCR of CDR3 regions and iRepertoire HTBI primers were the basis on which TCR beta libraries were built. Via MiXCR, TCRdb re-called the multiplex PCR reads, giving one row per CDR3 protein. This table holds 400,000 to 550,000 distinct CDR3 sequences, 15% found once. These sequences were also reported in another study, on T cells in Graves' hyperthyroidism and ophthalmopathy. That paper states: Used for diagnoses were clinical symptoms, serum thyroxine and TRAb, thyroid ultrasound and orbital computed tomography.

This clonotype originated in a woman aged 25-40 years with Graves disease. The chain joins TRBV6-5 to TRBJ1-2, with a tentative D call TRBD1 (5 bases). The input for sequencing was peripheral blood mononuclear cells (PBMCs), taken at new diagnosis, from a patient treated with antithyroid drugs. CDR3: CASSYSTDYGYTF. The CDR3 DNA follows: TGTGCCAGCAGTTACTCGACAGACTATGGCTACACCTTC.